These 18 T cell receptor beta chains originate from one sample sequenced in a study of blood T cell repertoires in COVID-19. Profiled with immunoSEQ multiplex PCR; TCRdb holds only in-frame clones, not every one. The sample lists fewer than 250,000 clones; roughly 80% were seen once. The sequencing input was peripheral blood. The receptor set was obtained from a man aged 55 to 70 with acute or convalescent COVID-19.

The V call is TRBV27, the J call TRBJ1-5, with TRBD1 matching 7 bases. The CDR3 runs to 13 residues. Germline V gene data show CDR1 as MNHEY and CDR2 as SMNVEV (reference sequence). Trimming removed 7 bases from V and 3 bases from J; junction bases left unmatched: 3. The CDR3 here is CASTQGNNQPQHF. DNA of the CDR3: TGTGCCAGCACACAGGGGAACAATCAGCCCCAGCATTTT.

The rearrangement uses TRBV9 and TRBJ2-7; 7 bases are shared with TRBD1. CDR3 length: 15 residues. V gave up 0 bases and J gave up 0 bases; unmatched junction bases: 3. Germline V gives CDR1 SGDLS, CDR2 YYNGEE. CDR3 region: CASSVEQGTSYEQYF. The CDR3 DNA is TGTGCCAGCAGCGTAGAACAGGGGACCTCCTACGAGCAGTACTTC.

The count of this clone is one. The CDR3: CASSLERRNSYNEQFF. Written as DNA, the CDR3 is TGCGCCAGCAGCTTGGAAAGGAGAAACTCCTACAATGAGCAGTTCTTC. The chain uses TRBV5-1 and TRBJ2-1, with unresolved D. Trimming removed 0 bases from V and 0 bases from J, with 10 bases in between. This CDR3 has 16 amino acids. Looked up from germline, CDR1 is SGHRS and CDR2 is YFSETQ.

The CDR3 bases are TGTGCCAGCAGTGAGACTACTAGCGGGGGCCTGGCGGATACGCAGTATTTT. Translating it yields CASSETTSGGLADTQYF. The chain links TRBV6-1 to TRBJ2-3, with 11 positions matching TRBD2. The CDR3 spans 17 residues. The J segment lost 6 bases and the V segment lost 3 bases, leaving 11 bases of the junction unmatched. From germline, CDR1 is MNHNS and CDR2 SASEGT.

The chain has TRBV6-1 and TRBJ1-5; D remains unclear. The CDR3 extends over 13 amino acids. Germline V gene lookup returns CDR1 MNHNS and CDR2 SASEGT. Trimming left V 3 bases short and J 9 bases short, with 12 bases between. The CDR3 reads CASSDREQGPQHF. As DNA, the CDR3 is TGTGCCAGCAGTGACCGGGAACAAGGGCCCCAGCATTTT.

The chain has TRBV6-6 and TRBJ1-1; a possible D gene is TRBD1 (6 bases). The germline CDR1 and CDR2 sequences are MNHNY and SVGAGI (reference sequence). The CDR3 is 14 residues long. With 1 base removed from V and 4 bases from J, the gap between germline ends came to 10 bases. For the CDR3, the DNA is TGTGCCAGCAGTTACTTAGGGGGTGTCACTGAAGCTTTCTTT. This sequence encodes CASSYLGGVTEAFF.

The chain carries TRBV19 and TRBJ1-1, with TRBD1 identical over 10 bases. After removal of 4 bases from V and 4 bases from J, the junction contained 6 bases not matched to a gene. CDR1 LNHDA and CDR2 SQIVND come from the germline V gene (reference sequence). The CDR3 sequence is 15 residues long. CDR3 protein: CASSKGQGGVTEAFF. In DNA, the CDR3 is TGTGCCAGTAGTAAAGGACAGGGGGGAGTCACTGAAGCTTTCTTT. Full variable domain (missing parts from reference TRBV19 and TRBJ1-1): DGGITQSPKYLFRKEGQNVTLSCEQNLNHDAMYWYRQDPGQGLRLIYYSQIVNDFQKGDIAEGYSVSREKKESFPLTVTSAQKNPTAFYLCASSKGQGGVTEAFFGQGTRLTVV.

The CDR3 loop is CASSLLANYNEQFF. The CDR3 DNA is TGTGCCAGCAGCCTCCTAGCGAACTACAATGAGCAGTTCTTC. The chain links TRBV6-2 or TRBV6-3 to TRBJ2-1, with a tentative D call TRBD2 (6 bases). The CDR3 consists of 14 residues. CDR1 MNHEY and CDR2 SVGEGT come from the germline V gene. Trimming shortened V by 6 bases and J by 3 bases, and 12 bases separated the two germline ends.

This clone was picked up a small number of times. V usage is TRBV19 and J usage is TRBJ2-1, with 8 bases matching TRBD2. With V trimmed by 5 bases and J by 0 bases, 6 bases remained unmatched. CDR1 and CDR2 from the germline V gene are LNHDA and SQIVND (reference sequence). CDR3 length equals 16 residues. As DNA, the CDR3 is TGTGCCAGTAGTGTAACTAGCGGAAGCTCCTACAATGAGCAGTTCTTC. It translates to CASSVTSGSSYNEQFF.

V and J are TRBV20-1 and TRBJ2-7; TRBD2 matches at 10 bases. Germline CDR1 DFQATT, CDR2 SNEGSKA (reference sequence). This CDR3 contains 14 residues. V gave up 3 bases and J gave up 1 base; unmatched junction bases: 3. The DNA for the CDR3 is TGCAGTGCTAGTACACTAGCGGGATCCTACGAGCAGTACTTC. This sequence encodes CSASTLAGSYEQYF.

This rearrangement joins TRBV12-3 or TRBV12-4 to TRBJ1-1; D is possibly TRBD1 (6 bases). This CDR3 region has 13 residues. Trimming removed 4 bases at V and 1 base at J, with 7 bases between. This CDR3 reads CASSSGQNTEAFF. The CDR3 DNA is TGTGCCAGCAGTTCGGGACAGAACACTGAAGCTTTCTTT.

This chain links TRBV5-4 with TRBJ2-1; TRBD1 aligns across 9 bases. Germline lookup yields CDR1 SGHNT and CDR2 YYREEE (reference sequence). The CDR3 covers 17 residues. V was clipped by 0 bases and J by 2 bases; unmatched bases: 6. This CDR3 reads CASSLGPGTGTYNEQFF. The CDR3 bases are TGTGCCAGCAGCTTGGGGCCCGGGACAGGGACCTACAATGAGCAGTTCTTC.

This clone was observed a single time. This chain joins TRBV15 and TRBJ1-5; D possibly corresponds to TRBD1 (6 bases). CDR3 size: 15 residues. Between the trimmed V and J ends, which lost 1 base and 2 bases, there was a span of 9 bases. Germline V gene data show CDR1 as LNHNV and CDR2 as YYDKDF (reference sequence). DNA of the CDR3: TGTGCCACCAGCAGAGTAAACAGGGGCAATCAGCCCCAGCATTTT. Protein: CATSRVNRGNQPQHF.

The chain couples TRBV4-3 to TRBJ2-1, with TRBD1 matching over 9 bases. J lost 6 bases, V lost 0 bases, and 9 bases had no gene match. Germline V CDR1 and CDR2: LGHNA, YSLEER. There are 17 residues in the CDR3. DNA for the CDR3: TGCGCCAGCAGCCAAGATCACAGGGGGCGACTCTCCAATGAGCAGTTCTTC. Amino acid sequence: CASSQDHRGRLSNEQFF.

The J gene is TRBJ2-7, the V gene TRBV21-1; TRBD1, the D gene given by the table, was not confirmed from the DNA. TRBV21-1 has pseudogene status. The CDR3 spans 15 residues. CDR3 residues: CASSKVEGQGIEQYF. DNA for the CDR3: TGTGCCAGCAGCAAAGTGGAGGGACAGGGGATCGAGCAGTACTTC.

The gene calls are TRBV5-1 and TRBJ2-1, with D maybe TRBD2 (8 bases). Trimming stripped 4 bases from V and 4 bases from J, with 18 bases between. The CDR3 has 16 amino acids. From germline, CDR1 is SGHRS and CDR2 YFSETQ. As DNA, the CDR3 is TGCGCCAGCAGCGGGACAGCGGGAGTGGGGTACAATGAGCAGTTCTTC. Translated, it gives CASSGTAGVGYNEQFF.

The chain carries TRBV24-1 and TRBJ2-6; maybe TRBD2 (7 bases). V lost 1 base and J 1 base, leaving 10 bases between the germline ends. This CDR3 is 17 amino acids long. Germline-derived CDR1 and CDR2 are KGHDR and SFDVKD. CDR3 DNA: TGTGCCACCAGTGATTTCGGGGGGCCTTCTGGGGCCAACGTCCTGACTTTC. This translates into CATSDFGGPSGANVLTF.

A note on this clone: Other DNA sequences in this sample translate to the same CDR3. The J gene is TRBJ2-3, the V gene TRBV19; unclear D gene. CDR3 length: 14 amino acids. Germline V gives CDR1 LNHDA, CDR2 SQIVND (reference sequence). The ends were cut back, 0 bases at V and 1 base at J, with 5 bases in the middle. CDR3 coding DNA: TGTGCCAGTAGTATAGATCGAGGCACAGATACGCAGTATTTT. Residues: CASSIDRGTDTQYF.